This T cell receptor beta chain was sequenced during a study of blood T cell repertoires in COVID-19 (dated by TCRdb to 2019 to 2021). At the level of the whole study: Collaborator samples came from the United States, Italy and Spain and covered acute and convalescent phases of COVID-19. The prospective study material was composed of cDNA or gDNA derived from T cells, B-cell-depleted T cells, or PBMCs. The dataset comprised deeply sampled blood TCRbeta repertoires from subjects exposed to, actively infected with, or recovered from COVID-19. A freely available public database, intended as a resource for researchers studying the immune response to SARS-CoV-2, is where the repertoires were released. Samples came from the ongoing ImmuneRACE study (first 160 participants) plus 1,254 subjects from 6 global collaborators. A de-identified subject ID, COVID-19 status, age in years and sex were almost always included in the sample metadata. Where available, HLA class I and class II types were obtained from metadata supplied by the sample provider rather than from assay-based typing.

About this clone itself: This receptor's antigen is unknown. Per-nucleotide qualities are absent, and no much larger clonotype sits a single base away.

TCRbeta CDR3 regions were amplified from genomic DNA using the immunoSEQ Assay, a bias-controlled multiplex PCR. The source study handled its data this way. The number of nucleated cells in each sample was estimated by amplification of reference gene primers within the assay. To quantify the absolute abundance of each unique TCRbeta CDR3 rearrangement, sequence reads were collapsed and filtered. For each sample, productive Simpson clonality was calculated as the square root of Simpson's diversity index across productive rearrangements. This is the immuneACCESS table as TCRdb keeps it, with only in-frame sequences that have V and J called. A part of the clones is gone; compared with another copy, unresolved V genes explain less than half, and the rest is unexplained. V and J calls and clone size are those listed in that table; D and trimming were worked out from the DNA. This sample has 90,000 to 130,000 clones in its table, and less than 85% of those were observed once. The biggest ten clones account for about 3.8% of the sample.

CDR1 and CDR2, looked up from the germline V gene, are MDHEN and SYDVKM. The CDR3 starts with the cysteine, ends with the phenylalanine, and has 17 residues. Solely the CDR3 DNA is kept, with 51 bases framed from the first base. Trimming leaves V shorter by 3 bases and J shorter by 4 bases, with the junction holding 9 bases beyond the gene matches. Beyond this particular receptor, the publication reports: The quantity of clinical and demographic metadata differed by source and by participant and was supplied without curation.

Collaborating institutions collected whole blood in K2EDTA tubes following their own protocols. For TCRbeta analysis, collaborators shipped samples as frozen whole blood, isolated PBMCs, or DNA extracted from either of those sample types. This TCR derives from an elderly woman with acute or convalescent COVID-19. The chain links TRBV28 with TRBJ1-5; 10 junctional bases match TRBD1. Sample: peripheral blood. In nucleotide form, the sequence is TGTGCCAGCAGTTTGACAGGGGGCCAGGCCATAAATCAGCCCCAGCATTTT. It encodes CASSLTGGQAINQPQHF.